A selection of T cell receptor beta chains follows, all from one sample in a study of blood T cells in healthy people across ages. TCRdb fed the 5' RACE reads into MiXCR, producing one record per CDR3 protein. The sample records about 1.5 million distinct CDR3 sequences, 35% to 45% being singletons. The sequenced sample consisted of blood. The receptors originated from a young woman in good health. Each CDR3 is given with its conserved first and last residue. Fields, in order: D gene, clone size, V gene, J gene, CDR3 protein, CDR3 DNA. A D gene is named only where the DNA matches it firmly. For some rows the clone size is stated as once, few or many, or as a class when expanded; others skip it.

-	many	TRBV9	TRBJ2-3	CASSVGASTDTQYF	TGTGCCAGCAGCGTAGGGGCAAGCACAGATACGCAGTATTTT
-	few	TRBV7-2	TRBJ1-2	CASSPVLVGVGYGYTF	TGTGCCAGCAGCCCGGTGCTCGTTGGGGTGGGGTATGGCTACACCTTC
-	-	TRBV6-6	TRBJ1-2	CASSYGRGDLGYTF	TGTGCCAGCAGTTACGGCAGGGGCGATTTGGGCTACACCTTC
TRBD2	-	TRBV7-2	TRBJ2-7	CASSLVVWAGEPYKQYF	TGTGCCAGCAGCTTAGTAGTCTGGGCGGGGGAACCCTACAAGCAGTACTTC
TRBD1	-	TRBV29-1	TRBJ1-2	CSEGQFGYGYTF	TGCAGCGAGGGACAGTTTGGCTATGGCTACACCTTC
TRBD1	-	TRBV20-1	TRBJ2-1	CSARVRTGGGYNEQFF	TGCAGTGCTAGAGTTCGGACAGGGGGAGGTTACAATGAGCAGTTCTTC
-	-	TRBV6-2/TRBV6-3	TRBJ1-5	CASSYSGALSGLGSNQPQHF	TGTGCCAGCAGTTACTCGGGGGCGCTCTCGGGTTTGGGGAGCAATCAGCCCCAGCATTTT
-	-	TRBV7-2	TRBJ1-1	CASSLSGGVNTEAFF	TGTGCCAGCAGCTTATCCGGGGGGGTGAACACTGAAGCTTTCTTT
TRBD2	few	TRBV7-2	TRBJ2-1	CASRLTSGIIHNEQFF	TGTGCCAGCAGATTGACTAGCGGGATTATCCACAATGAGCAGTTCTTC
-	few	TRBV7-9	TRBJ2-5	CASSLKWEQETQYF	TGTGCCAGCAGCTTAAAATGGGAGCAAGAGACCCAGTACTTC
-	few	TRBV11-2	TRBJ1-2	CASSVGTPGGYTF	TGTGCCAGCAGCGTCGGGACCCCGGGTGGCTACACCTTC
TRBD2	few	TRBV27	TRBJ2-7	CASSLTSGSGHEQYF	TGTGCCAGCAGTTTAACTAGCGGGAGTGGCCACGAGCAGTACTTC
-	-	TRBV20-1	TRBJ2-1	CSAPGSYEQFF	TGCAGTGCACCCGGCTCGTATGAGCAGTTCTTC
-	few	TRBV6-1	TRBJ2-1	CASSDLVGSFDEQFF	TGTGCCAGCAGTGATTTGGTGGGGTCGTTCGATGAGCAGTTCTTC
-	few	TRBV18	TRBJ2-5	CASSPYSLVVSSETQYF	TGTGCCAGCTCACCCTACAGCTTAGTGGTTTCGTCAGAGACCCAGTACTTC
TRBD2	-	TRBV10-3	TRBJ2-4	CAISELAAQAKNIQYF	TGTGCCATCAGTGAGCTAGCGGCTCAAGCCAAAAACATTCAGTACTTC
-	-	TRBV6-5	TRBJ2-5	CATRESGSYQETQYF	TGTGCCACTCGGGAGAGCGGGTCCTACCAGGAGACCCAGTACTTC
-	once	TRBV5-1	TRBJ2-3	CGSSLVPELTDTQYF	TGCGGCAGCAGCTTGGTCCCCGAACTCACAGATACGCAGTATTTT
-	-	TRBV27	TRBJ2-3	CASSSPWSSSTDTQYF	TGTGCCAGCAGTTCTCCCTGGTCTTCTAGCACAGATACGCAGTATTTT
-	-	TRBV21-1	TRBJ2-7	CASSKTVYEQYF	TGTGCCAGCAGCAAGACAGTGTACGAGCAGTACTTC
TRBD1	few	TRBV28	TRBJ1-5	CASSLPGGSSSQHF	TGTGCCAGCAGTTTACCAGGGGGAAGTTCGTCCCAGCATTTT
-	-	TRBV12-3/TRBV12-4	TRBJ1-2	CASTPRTAANYGYTF	TGTGCCAGCACCCCACGGACAGCAGCTAACTATGGCTACACCTTC
-	few	TRBV4-2	TRBJ2-2	CAAQGENTGELFF	TGTGCCGCACAGGGTGAGAACACCGGGGAGCTGTTTTTT
-	once	TRBV20-1	TRBJ2-5	CSAHGGRGSQETQYF	TGCAGTGCCCATGGAGGGCGGGGATCCCAGGAGACCCAGTACTTC
-	-	TRBV6-2/TRBV6-3	TRBJ1-1	CAIRGLYGEAFF	TGTGCCATAAGGGGTCTTTATGGTGAAGCTTTCTTT
TRBD2	few	TRBV6-5	TRBJ2-1	CASSYLRTSGGYNEQFF	TGTGCCAGCAGTTACTTAAGGACTAGCGGAGGCTACAATGAGCAGTTCTTC
TRBD2	few	TRBV7-9	TRBJ2-2	CASSLPGLAASTGELFF	TGTGCCAGCAGCCTTCCGGGACTAGCGGCTTCCACCGGGGAGCTGTTTTTT
-	-	TRBV4-1	TRBJ2-3	CTSSHQPGRDTQYF	TGCACCAGCAGCCATCAACCAGGGAGAGATACGCAGTATTTT
-	-	TRBV28	TRBJ2-1	CASSLATSSNEQFF	TGTGCCAGCAGTTTGGCGACTTCCAGCAATGAGCAGTTCTTC
-	few	TRBV6-6	TRBJ2-4	CASSYPGANIQYF	TGTGCCAGCAGTTACCCAGGGGCAAACATTCAGTACTTC
TRBD2	-	TRBV13	TRBJ2-1	CASSHGTSNNEQFF	TGTGCCAGCAGCCACGGGACTAGTAACAATGAGCAGTTCTTC
-	-	TRBV30	TRBJ2-7	CAWSPAYEQYF	TGTGCCTGGAGTCCTGCCTACGAGCAGTACTTC